The present TCR delta chain was sequenced within a study of Vγ9Vδ2 T cells in congenital toxoplasmosis (dated by TCRdb to the early 2020s). General notes on the study: To diagnose congenital toxoplasmosis, IgG, IgM and IgA serology, Western blot and an in-house interferon-gamma release assay were used. Gamma and delta chain CDR3 repertoires of sorted blood gammadelta T cells were compared between congenitally T. gondii-infected and uninfected infants. Repertoires were sequenced from infants at 2 months after birth and at 1 year of age. At 2 months, TCR sequencing included about 5 infected and around ten uninfected infants, and at 1 year it included 3 infected and 4 uninfected infants. General findings and caveats noted by the study authors: Two months was the earliest age with enough suitable sample material for TCR repertoire analysis, so newborn repertoires were not sequenced. The repertoire differences between infected and uninfected infants were less clear at 1 year of age than at 2 months. High prevalence of a public TRGV9 clonotype was observed in both infected and uninfected infants. At 2 months, TRGV9 and TRDV2 CDR3s of infected infants appeared to carry fewer N additions than uninfected infants, especially TRDV2-TRDJ1 sequences. In approximately 2-month-old infants, germline-encoded fetal-type TRDV2 CDR3 sequences seemed to be more common in infected than in uninfected infants, which suggests a footprint of in utero expansion.

The CDR3, cysteine through phenylalanine, is 17 amino acids long. Only CDR3 DNA is held: 51 bases, read in frame from base 1. From V the trimming removes 0 bases and from J it removes 0 bases, while the gene matches leave 0 bases of the junction unaccounted for. For CDR1 and CDR2, the germline V gene lists GEAIGNYY and EKD. This clone is large (0.1 to 1%). The target of this receptor is not known. No qualities accompany the bases; no much larger clone lies one base away. cDNA was generated in one tube by template-switch reverse transcription with TRGC- and TRDC-specific primers, using SuperScript II. The TRGC primer was designed so that it binds both the TRGC1 and the TRGC2 constant genes. TRG and TRD amplification used the KAPA Real-Time Library Amplification Kit, with AMPure XP bead purification between steps. Index PCR with the Nextera XT Index Kit was used to attach Illumina sequencing adapters. An Illumina MiSeq with the V2 300 kit was used to sequence the TRG and TRD amplicons, producing 150 bp paired-end reads. In the source study's methods: Before any further analysis, FastQC version 0.11.8 was used to check read quality. Reads were aligned to GenBank TRG or TRD reference genes, and CDR3 sequences were built with MiXCR version 3.0.3. Default MiXCR settings were used with one exception: TRDD gene segments were assembled from 3 consecutive nucleotides instead of 5. VDJtools version 1.2.1 calculated N additions, CDR3 length, J segment length and clonotype sharing between samples. Out-of-frame CDR3 sequences and those containing stop codons were excluded from analysis. The overlap of infant repertoires with previously published Vgamma9Vdelta2 repertoires from fetal, cord blood and adult blood was compared. The public reads were reprocessed by TCRdb using CATT, and rows of matching DNA were later combined. The V and J calls shown here were made by TCRdb, not taken from the authors' results. The sample table shows about 600 delta-chain clones, and around 4.6% are seen once. The ten largest clones represent roughly 29% of the sample.

The same treatment, using spiramycin and/or pyrimethamine plus sulfadiazine plus folinic acid, was given to mothers of both infected and uninfected infants. Every infant, whether infected or uninfected, was delivered at term, after more than 37 weeks of gestation. Around 1 mL of blood was processed into PBMCs by Lymphoprep gradient centrifugation, then cryopreserved in liquid nitrogen and shipped to Belgium. After thawing, the PBMCs were labeled with Zombie NIR viability dye and stained with antibodies against CD3, TCR gammadelta, Vgamma9 and Vdelta2. Sorting of CD3+ TCRgammadelta+ T cells was performed on a FACSAria III, reaching a mean purity of around 98%. The RNeasy Micro Kit was used to isolate RNA from roughly 9,900 sorted gammadelta T cells per sample. Each infant was born to a mother who had been enrolled with a primary T. gondii infection during pregnancy. Peripheral blood was collected from the infants at an outpatient microbiology and virology center in Pavia, Italy.

This sequence originates from a child under 10 years old born to a mother with Toxoplasma gondii infection during pregnancy, either congenitally infected or uninfected (not recorded which). The sample consisted of gamma-delta T cells from blood. The rearranged segments are TRDV2 and TRDJ3; 8 bases in the junction line up with TRDD3. For the CDR3, the sequence is CACDTGIRSWDTRQMFF. DNA sequence: TGTGCCTGTGACACCGGGATACGCTCCTGGGACACCCGACAGATGTTTTTC.